Below are 2 T cell receptor beta chains sequenced from a single sample in a study of T cell repertoires in cytomegalovirus infection. These TCRs' antigens remain unknown. TCRdb analysed the reads with MiXCR anew, one entry per CDR3 protein. The sample consists of some 500,000 distinct CDR3 sequences, about 40% of them appearing once. Sequences were derived from cultured PBMCs, sampled from culture after CMV antigen stimulation. These receptor sequences come from a human donor in good health (CMV status not recorded). Some clones in this sample may be carry-over from other donors' samples.

The rearrangement uses TRBV20-1 and TRBJ2-1; 14 bases agree with TRBD2. Germline V lookup: CDR1 DFQATT, CDR2 SNEGSKA (reference sequence). The CDR3 sequence is 19 residues long. V trimming: 3 bases; J trimming: 3 bases; junction bases outside the gene matches: 13. CDR3 loop: CSASLRGLAGAGFYNEQFF. DNA for the CDR3: TGCAGTGCTAGTTTGCGGGGACTAGCGGGAGCGGGGTTCTACAATGAGCAGTTCTTC.

The CDR3 bases are TGTGCCAGCAGTCCTGGTGCAACTCTCAATGAGCAGTTCTTC. It is translated as CASSPGATLNEQFF. V is TRBV7-9 and J is TRBJ2-1, with D unresolved. Germline V CDR1 and CDR2: SEHNR, FQNEAQ (reference sequence). This CDR3 is 14 amino acids long. V was clipped by 6 bases and J by 6 bases, with 15 bases between them.